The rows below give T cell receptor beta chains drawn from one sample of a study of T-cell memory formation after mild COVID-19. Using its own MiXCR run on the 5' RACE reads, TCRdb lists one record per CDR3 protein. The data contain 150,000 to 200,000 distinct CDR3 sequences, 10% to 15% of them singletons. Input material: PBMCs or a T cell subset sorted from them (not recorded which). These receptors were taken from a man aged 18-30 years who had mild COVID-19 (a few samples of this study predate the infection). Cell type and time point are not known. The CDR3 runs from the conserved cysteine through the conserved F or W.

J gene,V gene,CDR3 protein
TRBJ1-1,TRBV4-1,CASSPHRGQGLPMNTEAFF
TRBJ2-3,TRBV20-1,CSARAGLHARTDTQYF
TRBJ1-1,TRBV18,CASSPPGGLGAFF
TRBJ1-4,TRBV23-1,CASSEKLFF
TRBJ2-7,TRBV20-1,CSARDHGELGSYEQYF
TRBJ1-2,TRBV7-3,CASRLGTGQGGYTF
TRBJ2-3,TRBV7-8,CASRTGNTDTQYF
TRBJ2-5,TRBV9,CASSASGGPTWETQYF
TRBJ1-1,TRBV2,CASKVAQNTEAFF
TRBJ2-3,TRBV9,CASSVRGAEGSTQYF
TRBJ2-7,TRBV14,CASSQLRDRVHEQYF
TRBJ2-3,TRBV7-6,CASSLQTGLGTDTQYF
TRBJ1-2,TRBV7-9,CASSLREYGYTF
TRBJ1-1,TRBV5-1,CASSARGDTEAFF
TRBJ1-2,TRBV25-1,CASRDSIINSNYGYTF
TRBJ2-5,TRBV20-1,CSAPGLPWETQYF
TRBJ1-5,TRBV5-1,CASSLDGQGYQPQHF
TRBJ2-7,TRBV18,CASSPPGATYEQYF
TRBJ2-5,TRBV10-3,CAISEVKSGETQYF
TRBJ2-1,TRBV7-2,CASSLVRSSRPDNEQFF
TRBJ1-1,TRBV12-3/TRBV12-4,CASSDGGNTEAFF
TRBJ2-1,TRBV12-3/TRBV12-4,CASSSGAMGNEQFF
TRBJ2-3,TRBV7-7,CASSRGLASTDTQYF
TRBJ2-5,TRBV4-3,CASSRHAQGETQYF
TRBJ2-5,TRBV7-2,CASSSGGVGQETQYF
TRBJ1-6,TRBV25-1,CASSEGAPLHF
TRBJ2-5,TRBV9,CASSAPGQGGKTQYF
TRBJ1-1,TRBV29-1,CSSTRQENTEAFF